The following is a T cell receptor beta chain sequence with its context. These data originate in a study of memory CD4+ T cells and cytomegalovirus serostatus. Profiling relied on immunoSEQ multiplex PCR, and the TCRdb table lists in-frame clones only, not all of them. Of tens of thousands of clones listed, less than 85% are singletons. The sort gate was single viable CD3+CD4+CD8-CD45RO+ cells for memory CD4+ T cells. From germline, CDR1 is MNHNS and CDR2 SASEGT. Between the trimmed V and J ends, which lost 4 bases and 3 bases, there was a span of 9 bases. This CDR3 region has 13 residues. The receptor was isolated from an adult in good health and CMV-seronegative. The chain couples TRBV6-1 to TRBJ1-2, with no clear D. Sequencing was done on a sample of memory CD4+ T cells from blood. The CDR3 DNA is TGTGCCAGCAGTGTAGGCACCGACTATGGCTACACCTTC. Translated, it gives CASSVGTDYGYTF.